This TCR beta chain was captured in a study of T cells in Graves' hyperthyroidism and ophthalmopathy. Study outcomes and limitations: The model made its ophthalmopathy prediction, and onset followed a median approximately six months later.

RNA transcripts gave rise to amplified TCR beta CDR3 regions. TCR CDR3 regions were first amplified by RT-PCR with HTBI primers. Each CDR3 protein is one row after TCRdb ran MiXCR on the multiplex PCR reads. Of more than 500,000 distinct CDR3 sequences in the sample, about 15% are singletons; the top ten hold roughly 29%. This clonotype was seen many times. Its specificity is not known. Fresh peripheral blood, roughly 9.8 ml of it, supplied the PBMCs. The CDR3 has 15 amino acids. The germline CDR1 and CDR2 sequences are SGHRS and YFSETQ. Trimming stripped 3 bases from V and 3 bases from J, with 13 bases between.

The source of this sequence is a woman aged 25 to 39 with Graves' ophthalmopathy. Source material: blood. The chain is built from TRBV5-1 and TRBJ2-1; D call uncertain. DNA for the CDR3: TGCGCCAGCAGCTCCCGGCCTAACCTCTACAATGAGCAGTTCTTC. Its translation: CASSSRPNLYNEQFF.